This T cell receptor (beta chain) was recorded in a study of blood T cell repertoires in COVID-19. V gave up 5 bases and J gave up 5 bases; unmatched junction bases: 5. The CDR3 totals 13 residues. Germline CDR1 reads SGHTA; CDR2 reads FQGTGA. The assay was immunoSEQ multiplex PCR, and TCRdb's table has in-frame clones only and misses some. This table has around 80,000 clones, 65% to 85% appearing once. V and J are TRBV7-3 and TRBJ1-1; 7 bases match TRBD1. The sample was peripheral blood. This receptor was identified in a man aged 45 to 65 with COVID-19, enrolled during active disease. CDR3: CASSARQGTEAFF. The CDR3 DNA reads TGTGCCAGCAGCGCCCGACAGGGAACTGAAGCTTTCTTT.